A selection of T cell receptor beta chains follows, all from one sample in a study of blood T cell repertoires in COVID-19. Data came from immunoSEQ multiplex PCR; TCRdb stores just in-frame clones and leaves some out. This sample has about 190,000 clones, with around 80% found just once. Sequenced sample: peripheral blood. These receptors all come from a woman in her forties or fifties with acute or convalescent COVID-19. The CDR3 runs from the conserved cysteine through the conserved F or W. Fields, in order: clone size, D gene, J gene, V gene, CDR3 protein, CDR3 DNA. The D gene is left open where the match is weak. A clone size is listed for some rows: how often the clone was seen (once, few, many), or a class if it is expanded.

.	.	TRBJ1-5	TRBV6-6	CASSYGAQPQHF	TGTGCCAGCAGTTACGGGGCGCAGCCCCAGCATTTT
.	.	TRBJ1-2	TRBV4-2	CASSQEGGANYGYTF	TGTGCCAGCAGCCAAGAAGGGGGGGCGAACTATGGCTACACCTTC
.	TRBD1	TRBJ1-5	TRBV24-1	CATSDAQGASNQPQHF	TGTGCCACCAGTGATGCACAGGGGGCCAGCAATCAGCCCCAGCATTTT
.	TRBD2	TRBJ2-3	TRBV19	CASSMGLAGGTSTDTQYF	TGTGCCAGTAGTATGGGGCTAGCGGGAGGTACTAGCACAGATACGCAGTATTTT
few	.	TRBJ2-5	TRBV21-1	CASSKEVLRRLAGETQYF	TGTGCCAGCAGCAAAGAAGTATTAAGGCGGCTAGCGGGGGAGACCCAGTACTTC
few	.	TRBJ2-1	TRBV18	CASSPSEGGPSYNEQFF	TGTGCCAGCTCACCTTCGGAGGGGGGGCCTTCATACAATGAGCAGTTCTTC
.	TRBD2	TRBJ2-3	TRBV7-7	CASSRGLAGGTDTQYF	TGTGCTAGCAGCCGAGGACTAGCGGGGGGCACAGATACGCAGTATTTT
once	TRBD2	TRBJ2-7	TRBV28	CASSEGTSPYEQYF	TGTGCCAGCAGTGAAGGGACTAGCCCCTACGAGCAGTACTTC
.	.	TRBJ1-6	TRBV9	CASSVGGGGSPLHF	TGTGCCAGCAGCGTAGGGGGGGGAGGATCACCCCTCCACTTT
.	.	TRBJ1-5	TRBV21-1	CASSQGWQGAWGNQPQHF	TGTGCCAGCAGCCAGGGGTGGCAGGGGGCTTGGGGCAATCAGCCCCAGCATTTT
.	.	TRBJ2-1	TRBV7-2	CASSFPGGGSYNEQFF	TGTGCCAGCAGCTTTCCCGGCGGCGGCTCCTACAATGAGCAGTTCTTC
.	.	TRBJ2-1	TRBV28	CASSLTADEQFF	TGTGCCAGCAGTTTGACTGCCGATGAGCAGTTCTTC
.	TRBD1	TRBJ2-2	TRBV24-1	CATSDFRTGIFAGELFF	TGTGCCACCAGTGATTTCAGGACAGGGATCTTCGCCGGGGAGCTGTTTTTT
once	TRBD1	TRBJ2-2	TRBV10-3	CAISAGTGLTGELFF	TGTGCCATCAGTGCCGGGACAGGACTCACCGGGGAGCTGTTTTTT
.	TRBD2	TRBJ2-1	TRBV7-8	CASSRGLAGGRSYNEQFF	TGTGCCAGCAGCCGAGGACTAGCGGGGGGACGCTCCTACAATGAGCAGTTCTTC
.	TRBD1	TRBJ1-2	TRBV28	CAYRGNNYGYTF	TGTGCCTACAGGGGGAATAACTATGGCTACACCTTC
.	.	TRBJ2-5	TRBV5-6	CASSLFGGSQETQYF	TGTGCCAGCAGCTTGTTTGGAGGATCCCAAGAGACCCAGTACTTC
.	TRBD2	TRBJ2-7	TRBV6-5	CASSLAGGAEQYF	TGTGCCAGCAGTTTAGCGGGAGGAGCCGAGCAGTACTTC
.	TRBD2	TRBJ2-7	TRBV27	CASRTAGWTYEQYF	TGTGCCAGCAGGACAGCGGGGTGGACCTACGAGCAGTACTTC
.	.	TRBJ1-1	TRBV19	CASSARRATNTEAFF	TGTGCCAGTAGTGCTCGGAGGGCAACCAACACTGAAGCTTTCTTT
.	.	TRBJ2-3	TRBV28	CASSFEGYTDTQYF	TGTGCCAGCAGTTTTGAGGGATACACAGATACGCAGTATTTT
.	TRBD1	TRBJ2-2	TRBV5-1	CASSRQGANTGELFF	TGCGCCAGCAGCAGACAGGGGGCGAACACCGGGGAGCTGTTTTTT
.	.	TRBJ1-2	TRBV20-1	CSARADYGYTF	TGCAGTGCTAGAGCGGACTATGGCTACACCTTC
few	.	TRBJ2-1	TRBV15	CATSSPLEGLYNEQFF	TGTGCCACCAGCAGCCCTCTGGAGGGCCTCTACAATGAGCAGTTCTTC
.	TRBD1	TRBJ1-2	TRBV19	CASSISGTGTYGYTF	TGTGCCAGTAGTATCTCCGGGACAGGAACCTATGGCTACACCTTC
.	.	TRBJ1-2	TRBV2	CASSGGRGDGYTF	TGTGCCAGCAGTGGAGGCAGGGGCGATGGCTACACCTTC
.	.	TRBJ1-5	TRBV6-5	CASSSAGVGNQPQHF	TGTGCCAGCAGTTCGGCAGGGGTGGGCAATCAGCCCCAGCATTTT
.	.	TRBJ2-6	TRBV19	CASSITGRAFSGANVLTF	TGTGCCAGTAGTATTACGGGGAGAGCCTTTTCTGGGGCCAACGTCCTGACTTTC
.	.	TRBJ2-3	TRBV20-1	CSASVGGAARKSTDTQYF	TGCAGTGCTAGTGTTGGAGGGGCCGCACGGAAGAGCACAGATACGCAGTATTTT
.	.	TRBJ1-2	TRBV19	CASQRGTFNYGYTF	TGTGCCAGTCAAAGAGGGACATTTAACTATGGCTACACCTTC
few	.	TRBJ2-7	TRBV2	CASREWYSYEQYF	TGTGCCAGCAGGGAGTGGTACTCCTACGAGCAGTACTTC
.	TRBD1	TRBJ1-6	TRBV30	CAWALSGQAANSPLHF	TGTGCCTGGGCGTTATCGGGACAGGCGGCTAATTCACCCCTCCACTTT
.	.	TRBJ2-4	TRBV14	CASSQRATFGTWRNIQYF	TGTGCCAGCAGCCAAAGAGCAACATTTGGGACATGGAGGAACATTCAGTACTTC
.	.	TRBJ2-2	TRBV14	CASSLRGGTLNTGELFF	TGTGCCAGCAGCCTAAGGGGCGGGACGCTGAACACCGGGGAGCTGTTTTTT
.	.	TRBJ1-1	TRBV29-1	CSVSRGKTEAFF	TGCAGCGTCTCCCGGGGGAAAACTGAAGCTTTCTTT
.	.	TRBJ1-6	TRBV2	CASRPQDNSPLHF	TGTGCCAGCAGACCCCAGGATAATTCACCCCTCCACTTT
.	TRBD1	TRBJ1-2	TRBV19	CASTLDRVGGYTF	TGTGCCAGTACCCTCGACAGGGTTGGTGGCTACACCTTC
once	TRBD1	TRBJ1-5	TRBV6-5	CASTATGNQPQHF	TGTGCCAGCACCGCGACAGGGAATCAGCCCCAGCATTTT
.	TRBD1	TRBJ2-2	TRBV5-4	CASSLGLGQGAGELFF	TGTGCCAGCAGCTTGGGTTTGGGACAGGGGGCCGGGGAGCTGTTTTTT
once	.	TRBJ1-4	TRBV19	CASSTLGGVINEKLFF	TGTGCCAGTAGTACCCTCGGAGGGGTTATTAATGAAAAACTGTTTTTT
few	TRBD1	TRBJ2-5	TRBV5-1	CASSLGDRGSQETQYF	TGCGCCAGCAGCTTGGGGGACAGGGGGTCGCAAGAGACCCAGTACTTC
.	.	TRBJ1-6	TRBV18	CASSPQAADYNSPLHF	TGTGCCAGCTCACCACAAGCGGCCGACTATAATTCACCCCTCCACTTT
.	TRBD2	TRBJ2-1	TRBV27	CASSPGTSGYNEQFF	TGTGCCAGCAGCCCTGGGACTAGCGGCTACAATGAGCAGTTCTTC
.	TRBD2	TRBJ2-5	TRBV5-5	CASSLGGLDGTQYF	TGTGCCAGCAGCTTGGGCGGACTAGATGGGACCCAGTACTTC
.	TRBD1	TRBJ1-1	TRBV5-1	CASSSQGRGYSEAFF	TGCGCCAGCAGCTCCCAGGGCAGGGGGTATTCTGAAGCTTTCTTT
.	TRBD2	TRBJ2-5	TRBV28	CASSFLSGGRETETQYF	TGTGCCAGCAGTTTCTTATCCGGCGGGAGGGAAACGGAGACCCAGTACTTC
.	.	TRBJ2-7	TRBV6-5	CASSLSTGIHEQYF	TGTGCCAGCAGTTTATCGACAGGTATCCACGAGCAGTACTTC
.	.	TRBJ1-1	TRBV29-1	CSVDDGRAAKAFF	TGCAGCGTTGATGACGGCAGGGCGGCAAAAGCTTTCTTT
.	TRBD1	TRBJ2-7	TRBV7-2	CASSTQPGTGAAEQYF	TGTGCCAGCAGCACCCAACCCGGGACAGGGGCGGCGGAGCAGTACTTC
.	.	TRBJ1-1	TRBV6-4	CASRQGWGNTEAFF	TGTGCCAGCAGGCAGGGGTGGGGGAACACTGAAGCTTTCTTT
.	.	TRBJ1-1	TRBV27	CASSFNSLTEAFF	TGTGCCAGCAGTTTTAACAGTCTCACTGAAGCTTTCTTT
.	TRBD2	TRBJ2-7	TRBV7-8	CASSSPKRGGSNEQYF	TGTGCCAGCAGCTCCCCCAAGCGGGGGGGCTCCAACGAGCAGTACTTC
.	TRBD1	TRBJ2-5	TRBV30	CAWSLDRGRETQYF	TGTGCCTGGAGCCTGGACAGGGGGCGAGAGACCCAGTACTTC
.	.	TRBJ2-5	TRBV2	CASRRAVETQYF	TGTGCCAGCAGGAGGGCCGTAGAGACCCAGTACTTC
few	.	TRBJ1-1	TRBV28	CASSLGRYTEAFF	TGTGCCAGCAGTTTAGGCAGATACACTGAAGCTTTCTTT